These T cell receptor beta chains were read from a single sample in a study of early T cells in non-severe SARS-CoV-2 infection. TCRdb ran MiXCR on the 5' RACE reads and lists one entry per CDR3 protein. This sample has more than 45,000 distinct CDR3 sequences, with roughly 12% found just once. The sequencing sample was made of whole blood. The receptors were gathered from an adult who was a healthcare worker with PCR-confirmed SARS-CoV-2 infection or an uninfected control (not recorded which). The CDR3 runs from the conserved cysteine through the conserved F or W. The order of the fields is CDR3 length, clone size, V gene, J gene, D gene, CDR3 DNA, CDR3 protein. The D gene is left open where the match is weak. A clone size is listed for some rows: how often the clone was seen (once, few, many), or a class if it is expanded.

>15|many|TRBV5-1|TRBJ2-3|TRBD2
TGCGCCAGCAGCCGCTCGGGGGGTGTAGGGGATACGCAGTATTTT
CASSRSGGVGDTQYF
>14|.|TRBV29-1|TRBJ2-1|TRBD2
TGCAGCGTATTTAGCGGGAGGGGAGGGAATGAGCAGTTCTTC
CSVFSGRGGNEQFF
>13|many|TRBV19|TRBJ2-1|.
TGTGCCAGTAGTCCCCCGAGTCCTGAGGAGCAGTTCTTC
CASSPPSPEEQFF
>15|few|TRBV27|TRBJ2-7|TRBD2
TGTGCCAGCAGTCACCAAACTAGCGGTCCCTACGAGCAGTACTTC
CASSHQTSGPYEQYF
>12|few|TRBV10-3|TRBJ2-7|.
TGTGCCACCTCGGTTAGCTCCTACGAGCAGTACTTC
CATSVSSYEQYF
>14|many|TRBV12-3/TRBV12-4|TRBJ1-1|.
TGTGCCAGCAGCCCCCCGCAGGGGACCACTGAAGCTTTCTTT
CASSPPQGTTEAFF
>13|few|TRBV18|TRBJ2-3|.
TGTGCCAGCTCACCAAATAGTGGGGATACGCAGTATTTT
CASSPNSGDTQYF
>14|many|TRBV29-1|TRBJ2-7|.
TGCAGCACCAAAGGGGAGAGGGGAGGCGACGAGCAGTACTTC
CSTKGERGGDEQYF
>15|.|TRBV7-9|TRBJ1-6|.
TGTGCCAGCAGCTTAGTGGGCGCGGGGAATTCACCCCTCCACTTT
CASSLVGAGNSPLHF
>12|.|TRBV28|TRBJ1-2|.
TGTGCCAGCTTTAGGGGGGCGATTGGCTACACCTTC
CASFRGAIGYTF
>14|.|TRBV14|TRBJ1-4|.
TGTGCCAGCAGCCAAGAATGGGGGAATGAAAAACTGTTTTTT
CASSQEWGNEKLFF
>14|many|TRBV10-3|TRBJ2-7|TRBD1
TGTGCCATCAGGGGGGACAGGGCAACCTACGAGCAGTACTTC
CAIRGDRATYEQYF
>15|few|TRBV28|TRBJ2-7|.
TGTGCCAGCAGTGTAGCCGCGGACAGCTCCTACGAGCAGTACTTC
CASSVAADSSYEQYF
>12|many|TRBV6-6|TRBJ2-7|TRBD2
TGTGCCAGCGGACTAGCGGGACGCGAGCAGTACTTC
CASGLAGREQYF
>15|many|TRBV20-1|TRBJ1-5|TRBD1
TGCAGTGCTAGACCTTCGACAGGGGGAGTTCAGCCCCAGCATTTT
CSARPSTGGVQPQHF
>15|.|TRBV30|TRBJ2-3|.
TGTGCCTGGAGGGGACCCCAGGGGAGCACAGATACGCAGTATTTT
CAWRGPQGSTDTQYF
>15|.|TRBV6-1|TRBJ2-1|.
TGTGCCAGCAGTGAAGCGGGAGACCCTCCCAATGAGCAGTTCTTC
CASSEAGDPPNEQFF
>12|few|TRBV29-1|TRBJ2-3|.
TGCAGCGTTGTGCTTTTTGCAGATACGCAGTATTTT
CSVVLFADTQYF
>13|many|TRBV12-3/TRBV12-4|TRBJ1-5|TRBD1
TGTGCCAGCAGTTACAGGGGATCTCAGCCCCAGCATTTT
CASSYRGSQPQHF
>14|.|TRBV6-2/TRBV6-3|TRBJ2-1|.
TGTGCCAGCAGCCAGGGGGGCTCCTACAATGAGCAGTTCTTC
CASSQGGSYNEQFF
>16|.|TRBV7-9|TRBJ1-2|TRBD1
TGTGCCAGCAGCTCCCAAGGACAGGGGATTCAGTATGGCTACACCTTC
CASSSQGQGIQYGYTF
>16|.|TRBV3-1|TRBJ2-2|.
TGTGCCAGCAGCCAAGAAACCAAGCCCCTGACCGGGGAGCTGTTTTTT
CASSQETKPLTGELFF
>17|.|TRBV24-1|TRBJ2-2|TRBD1
TGTGCCACCAGTGATGCCGGGACAGGGGGCGTCACCGGGGAGCTGTTTTTT
CATSDAGTGGVTGELFF
>12|.|TRBV7-2|TRBJ2-5|.
TGTGCCAGCCGGGCCGGCGTCGAGACCCAGTACTTC
CASRAGVETQYF
>15|many|TRBV7-3|TRBJ2-1|TRBD2
TGTGCCAGCAGCTCTAGGACTAGCGGGATGGATGAGCAGTTCTTC
CASSSRTSGMDEQFF
>15|.|TRBV20-1|TRBJ2-7|TRBD2
TGCAGTGCTAGAGATAGACTAGCGATCTCCTACGAGCAGTACTTC
CSARDRLAISYEQYF
>14|.|TRBV7-6|TRBJ2-2|.
TGTGCCAGCAGCTTATATGAGAACACCGGGGAGCTGTTTTTT
CASSLYENTGELFF
>12|.|TRBV20-1|TRBJ2-7|.
TGCAGTGCGGGCCAGAATAAATACGAGCAGTACTTC
CSAGQNKYEQYF
>12|many|TRBV7-9|TRBJ2-7|.
TGTGCCGGAGGCGGTAGCTCCTACGAGCAGTACTTC
CAGGGSSYEQYF
>17|.|TRBV28|TRBJ2-2|.
TGTGCCAGCAGTTCGGCCTTGGCGGGACCTAACACCGGGGAGCTGTTTTTT
CASSSALAGPNTGELFF
>14|many|TRBV29-1|TRBJ2-1|.
TGCAGCGTACAGGGGACTAGGAGTAGGTATGAGCAGTTCTTC
CSVQGTRSRYEQFF
>18|once|TRBV28|TRBJ2-2|TRBD2
TGTGCCAGCAGTTTCTCGGGACTAGCGGGAGGGAACACCGGGGAGCTGTTTTTT
CASSFSGLAGGNTGELFF
>15|few|TRBV20-1|TRBJ1-2|.
TGCAGTGCTAGAGATCGGACTGGGTATTCGGATGGCTACACCTTC
CSARDRTGYSDGYTF
>15|many|TRBV7-2|TRBJ2-6|.
TGTGCCAGCAGCCCGGGACCCTCTGGGGCCAACGTCCTGACTTTC
CASSPGPSGANVLTF
>13|once|TRBV20-1|TRBJ2-3|TRBD2
TGCAGTGCCATTCTAGCGGAGACAGATACGCAGTATTTT
CSAILAETDTQYF
>15|.|TRBV10-3|TRBJ1-1|.
TGTGCCATCAGGGACCCGGGACGGCAGAACACTGAAGCTTTCTTT
CAIRDPGRQNTEAFF
>16|.|TRBV28|TRBJ2-2|TRBD2
TGTGCCAGCAGGCCGACTAGCGGGAGTCAGACCGAGGAGCTGTTTTTT
CASRPTSGSQTEELFF
>11|many|TRBV28|TRBJ1-1|.
TGTGCCAGCAATCGGGACACTGAAGCTTTCTTT
CASNRDTEAFF
>15|.|TRBV7-8|TRBJ1-5|TRBD1
TGTGCCAGCAGCTTACGGGACAGAGAAAATCAGCCCCAGCATTTT
CASSLRDRENQPQHF
>13|.|TRBV11-1|TRBJ2-7|TRBD2
TGTGCCAGCAGCGTCAGCGGGACCTACGAGCAGTACTTC
CASSVSGTYEQYF
>14|many|TRBV2|TRBJ2-4|TRBD1
TGTGCCAGCAGGAACCGGGACAGGGGTACGATTCAGTACTTC
CASRNRDRGTIQYF
>15|few|TRBV2|TRBJ2-2|TRBD1
TGTGCCACCGTTTCGACAGGGCGAAACACCGGGGAGCTGTTTTTT
CATVSTGRNTGELFF
>14|many|TRBV28|TRBJ2-5|TRBD1
TGTGCCGGGGGACAGGGGGGTGAGGTGGAGACCCAGTACTTC
CAGGQGGEVETQYF
>13|.|TRBV28|TRBJ2-3|.
TGTGCCGCCCTGCGGGCCGAGGGAGATACGCAGTATTTT
CAALRAEGDTQYF
>15|once|TRBV5-1|TRBJ2-3|.
TGCGCCAGCAGCCCATCGGGAATAGGCACAGATACGCAGTATTTT
CASSPSGIGTDTQYF
>15|.|TRBV28|TRBJ1-2|.
TGTGCCAGCAGGCCATATAAGGGGAGCAACTATGGCTACACCTTC
CASRPYKGSNYGYTF
>11|.|TRBV10-3|TRBJ2-3|.
TGTGCCATCAGTGAGTCGCATACGCAGTATTTT
CAISESHTQYF
>15|.|TRBV28|TRBJ2-7|TRBD1
TGTGCCAGCAGTTCCGGGACAGGGGGTTTGTACGAGCAGTACTTC
CASSSGTGGLYEQYF
>15|.|TRBV20-1|TRBJ2-3|.
TGCAGTGCTAGAAACCCCCGGGGCCCGGGAGATACGCAGTATTTT
CSARNPRGPGDTQYF
>14|few|TRBV5-6|TRBJ2-3|.
TGTGCCAGCAGCCTAGACAGCCCGGTGGATACGCAGTATTTT
CASSLDSPVDTQYF
>11|many|TRBV29-1|TRBJ1-1|.
TGCAGCGGTCGTCGAGACACTGAAGCTTTCTTT
CSGRRDTEAFF
>12|many|TRBV7-9|TRBJ1-3|.
TGTGCCAGCAGCTTATGGCAAAAAACCATATATTTT
CASSLWQKTIYF
>15|.|TRBV19|TRBJ2-6|.
TGTGCCAGTAGTAGTGTAGGAGCTGGGGCCAACGTCCTGACTTTC
CASSSVGAGANVLTF
>13|few|TRBV18|TRBJ2-3|.
TGTGCCAGCTCACCACCAGGGGCAGATACGCAGTATTTT
CASSPPGADTQYF
>15|.|TRBV5-1|TRBJ2-2|.
TGCGCCAGCAGAGCACAGGGCTACACCTCCGGGGAGCTGTTTTTT
CASRAQGYTSGELFF